This paragraph covers one T cell receptor beta chain sequence. Its target is not known. These data originate in a study of lymphopenia after photon versus proton radiotherapy. Study findings and constraints: Under photons, naive T cells and diversity fell while effector/memory populations rose. Survival link was tested only in deceased patients; proton benefit remains a possibility. Oligoclonal CD8+ Temra expansion after nadir drove photon patients' diversity drop. Post-nadir TCR diversity decline inversely tracked overall survival among those who died.

The assay was immunoSEQ multiplex PCR, and TCRdb's table has in-frame clones only and misses some. Here the sample spans around 63,000 clones, about 90% being singletons. CDR3 length: 18 amino acids. Germline-derived CDR1 and CDR2 are MGHRA and YSYEKL. Trimming took 6 bases from V and 4 from J, leaving 28 bases between them. This TCR derives from a man older than 75 with esophageal cancer. The source material was peripheral blood, sampled from a patient treated with proton-based radiotherapy. The chain carries TRBV4-1 and TRBJ2-7; either TRBD1 or TRBD2 may fit D (5 bases each). Here the CDR3 DNA reads TGCGCCAGCAGTAGCCTAAGTCTCCTGGGACCCCAGATATACGAGCAGTACTTC. Protein: CASSSLSLLGPQIYEQYF.